A single sample is the source of the 23 T cell receptor beta chains below, sequenced in a study of T cells in Graves' hyperthyroidism and ophthalmopathy. RNA transcripts provided the source from which TCR beta CDR3 regions were amplified. The HTBI primer set served for first-round RT-PCR of the TCR CDR3. Each CDR3 protein gets one entry after TCRdb re-called the multiplex PCR reads with MiXCR. The sample gives hundreds of thousands of distinct CDR3 sequences, 16% of which show up once; 28% is in the top ten. Sequencing was performed on blood. Receptors were obtained from a young woman with Graves' ophthalmopathy.

This clonotype has ten or more counts. The CDR3 loop is CASSQLGQETQYF. The CDR3 DNA is TGCGCCAGCAGCCAATTGGGGCAAGAGACCCAGTACTTC. V usage is TRBV4-1 and J usage is TRBJ2-5; D gene ambiguous. V was shortened by 2 bases and J by 2 bases, with 6 bases between the two germline ends. The germline V gene has CDR1 MGHRA and CDR2 YSYEKL. This CDR3 contains 13 residues.

This clonotype has ten or more counts. The chain is built from TRBV28 and TRBJ2-1; 11 bases fit TRBD2. Per the germline V gene, CDR1 is MDHEN and CDR2 is SYDVKM. The CDR3 runs 16 residues. The J segment lost 3 bases and the V segment lost 4 bases, leaving 5 bases of the junction unmatched. As DNA, the CDR3 is TGTGCCAGCAGTTCACTAGCGGGGGAAAGCTACAATGAGCAGTTCTTC. Translation: CASSSLAGESYNEQFF.

This clonotype was seen a few times. This rearrangement joins TRBV7-2 to TRBJ2-3, with 15 bases identical to TRBD2. The ends lost 1 base at V and 3 bases at J; junction bases unmatched: 2. In germline, CDR1 is SGHTA, CDR2 FQGNSA. This CDR3 comprises 17 residues. DNA for the CDR3: TGTGCCAGCAGCTTAGTAGGGACTAGCGGGGGGACAGATACGCAGTATTTT. Its translation is CASSLVGTSGGTDTQYF.

In its sample, this clonotype was seen many times. The V call is TRBV12-3 or TRBV12-4, the J call TRBJ2-3; 14 nucleotides match TRBD2. The CDR3 runs 14 residues. Trimming took 6 bases from V and 9 from J; bases not matched to a gene: 5. Here the CDR3 DNA reads TGTGCCAGCAGCCTCGGGACTAGCGGGAGCACGCAGTATTTT. This codes for CASSLGTSGSTQYF.

This clonotype was seen ten or more times. J is TRBJ2-2 and V is TRBV2; the match to TRBD2 covers 9 bases. Germline-derived CDR1 and CDR2 are SNHLY and FYNNEI. There are 15 residues in the CDR3. The V and J ends lost 4 bases and 3 bases, in that order; junction bases with no gene match: 3. DNA of the CDR3: TGTGCCAGCAGTGCCGGACTAGCGTACACCGGGGAGCTGTTTTTT. Protein: CASSAGLAYTGELFF. Full variable domain (rest looked up from reference TRBV2 and TRBJ2-2): EPEVTQTPSHQVTQMGQEVILRCVPISNHLYFYWYRQILGQKVEFLVSFYNNEISEKSEIFDDQFSVERPDGSNFTLKIRSTKLEDSAMYFCASSAGLAYTGELFFGEGSRLTVL.

This clonotype occurred a few times. The chain links TRBV27 to TRBJ2-3, with a weak D call TRBD2 (5 bases). Per germline, CDR1 MNHEY and CDR2 SMNVEV (reference sequence). The CDR3 is 16 amino acids. The ends were cut back, 3 bases at V and 0 bases at J, with 13 bases in the middle. DNA of the CDR3: TGTGCCAGCAGTTTGGCGGCTAGCCGTAGCACAGATACGCAGTATTTT. This encodes CASSLAASRSTDTQYF.

This clonotype occurred many times. This chain links TRBV20-1 with TRBJ2-3; perhaps TRBD2 as D (5 bases). CDR3 length equals 13 residues. Germline loops: CDR1 DFQATT, CDR2 SNEGSKA (reference sequence). V dropped 6 bases and J dropped 2 bases, with 12 bases sitting between them. The CDR3 nucleotides read TGCAGTGCCGTTCTTCTAGCCACAGATACGCAGTATTTT. Protein: CSAVLLATDTQYF.

The chain combines TRBV27 with TRBJ1-1; TRBD1 aligns across 7 bases. Germline CDR1 is MNHEY and CDR2 is SMNVEV (reference sequence). The CDR3 sequence is 15 residues long. The trim removed 5 bases at V and 1 base at J, leaving 7 bases unmatched. CDR3 in amino acids: CASSTRTGTNTEAFF. Here the CDR3 DNA reads TGTGCCAGCAGTACCCGGACAGGAACGAACACTGAAGCTTTCTTT.

The chain couples TRBV20-1 to TRBJ2-3; 11 bases line up with TRBD2. The CDR3 consists of 15 residues. J gave up 1 base and V 0 bases, and 0 bases lay outside the gene matches. CDR1 is DFQATT, CDR2 SNEGSKA, per germline (reference sequence). The CDR3 DNA follows: TGCAGTGCTAGAGAGGGACTAGCGGGCACAGATACGCAGTATTTT. Translation gives CSAREGLAGTDTQYF.

This clonotype appeared many times. The chain has TRBV28 and TRBJ1-3; TRBD1 might be the D (6 bases). V was clipped by 5 bases and J by 4 bases, with 9 bases between them. This CDR3 has 13 residues. CDR1 is MDHEN, CDR2 SYDVKM, per germline. CDR3 sequence: CASSPRGGNTIYF. The DNA for the CDR3 is TGTGCCAGCAGTCCCAGGGGCGGAAACACCATATATTTT.

This clonotype was recorded many times. J is TRBJ2-1 and V is TRBV4-3, with 10 bases lining up with TRBD2. CDR1 is LGHNA, CDR2 YSLEER, per germline. The CDR3 runs to 16 residues. The V gene end was trimmed by 2 bases and the J gene end by 5 bases; junction bases not matched to a gene: 6. CDR3 amino acids: CASSQSGLAVNNEQFF. DNA for the CDR3: TGCGCCAGCAGCCAATCAGGACTAGCGGTTAACAATGAGCAGTTCTTC.

On this clonotype itself: It may be a read error: a sequence one base away is much more abundant. This chain joins TRBV6-5 and TRBJ1-2; no clear D. This CDR3 has 11 residues. V dropped 4 bases and J dropped 12 bases, with 12 bases sitting between them. Germline CDR1 is MNHEY and CDR2 is SVGAGI. The CDR3 protein is CASSSVEGHTF. As DNA, the CDR3 is TGTGCCAGCAGTTCGGTAGAGGGCCACACCTTC.

The sample holds many counts of this clonotype. The chain couples TRBV20-1 to TRBJ2-1; 10 bases line up with TRBD2. Trimming at V came to 6 bases and at J to 8 bases, leaving 13 bases not matched to a gene. Germline CDR1 DFQATT, CDR2 SNEGSKA (reference sequence). This CDR3 region has 15 residues. The CDR3 protein is CSAGPKRGGSDEQFF. The CDR3 DNA sequence: TGCAGTGCCGGACCCAAGCGGGGGGGCTCGGATGAGCAGTTCTTC.

The chain joins TRBV6-1 to TRBJ2-3; weak D call: TRBD2 (6 bases). This CDR3 spans 18 amino acids. The V and J ends lost 3 bases and 3 bases respectively, with 22 bases between them. Germline CDR1 MNHNS, CDR2 SASEGT. The CDR3 region has the DNA TGTGCCAGCAGTGAGACGAGCGTGGCGGGGCACGGTACAGATACGCAGTATTTT. This encodes CASSETSVAGHGTDTQYF.

As to this clonotype: One base away lies a much larger clone, so this may be a sequencing read error. The chain uses TRBV28 and TRBJ1-1; D is unclear. Germline lookup yields CDR1 MDHEN and CDR2 SYDVKM. The CDR3 spans 16 residues. The chain's CDR3 is CAGSTIFAAMNTEAFF. The CDR3 DNA follows: TGTGCCGGCAGTACCATTTTTGCGGCGATGAACACTGAAGCTTTCTTT.

This clonotype was observed at least ten times. The chain couples TRBV3-1 to TRBJ1-1, with a tentative D call TRBD1 (6 bases). The V gene lost 2 bases and the J gene lost 0 bases, with 7 bases spanning the gap. This CDR3 comprises 14 residues. Per germline, CDR1 LGHDT and CDR2 YNNKEL (reference sequence). In DNA, the CDR3 is TGTGCCAGCAGCCAACGGGGGCTGAACACTGAAGCTTTCTTT. This encodes CASSQRGLNTEAFF.

This clonotype was seen at least ten times. V usage is TRBV13 and J usage is TRBJ1-2; D is uncertain. V was trimmed by 4 bases and J by 5 bases, leaving 11 bases between them. Per germline, CDR1 PRHDT and CDR2 FYEKMQ (reference sequence). The CDR3 has 13 amino acids. CDR3 protein: CASSSNQDYGYTF. For the CDR3, the DNA is TGTGCCAGCAGCTCTAACCAGGATTATGGCTACACCTTC.

This clonotype was counted at least ten times. The chain employs TRBV29-1 and TRBJ1-2; D remains ambiguous. V was clipped by 7 bases and J by 2 bases, with 8 bases between them. This CDR3 has 11 residues. The germline gives CDR1 SQVTM, CDR2 ANQGSEA. CDR3 sequence (DNA): TGCAGCGGAGTTGGCAACTATGGCTACACCTTC. It encodes CSGVGNYGYTF. The full variable domain, rest sourced from reference TRBV29-1 and TRBJ1-2, is SAVISQKPSRDICQRGTSLTIQCQVDSQVTMMFWYRQQPGQSLTLIATANQGSEATYESGFVIDKFPISRPNLTFSTLTVSNMSPEDSSIYLCSGVGNYGYTFGSGTRLTVV.

Ten or more counts support this clonotype. The V gene is TRBV3-1, the J gene TRBJ1-4, with D possibly TRBD1 on 5 matching bases. CDR3 length: 14 amino acids. The germline V gene encodes CDR1 LGHDT and CDR2 YNNKEL (reference sequence). The ends were cut back, 0 bases at V and 10 bases at J, with 12 bases in the middle. In DNA, the CDR3 is TGTGCCAGCAGCCAAGATTGGACACGCGCAAAACTGTTTTTT. Its protein is CASSQDWTRAKLFF.

The J gene is TRBJ1-1, the V gene TRBV19, with D possibly TRBD1 on 6 matching bases. Germline CDR1 is LNHDA and CDR2 is SQIVND (reference sequence). V was cut by 5 bases and J by 0 bases, with 13 bases left in between. The CDR3 sequence is 15 residues long. CDR3 amino acids: CASSLTRGMNTEAFF. The CDR3 DNA sequence: TGTGCCAGTAGTTTGACCAGGGGTATGAACACTGAAGCTTTCTTT.

This clonotype has at least ten counts. The V gene is TRBV25-1, the J gene TRBJ2-7; D unresolved. CDR1 and CDR2 (germline): MGHDK, SYGVNS. The CDR3 consists of 13 residues. With 7 bases removed from V and 2 bases from J, the gap between germline ends came to 12 bases. The CDR3 loop is CASTRDGPYEQYF. DNA for the CDR3: TGTGCCAGCACAAGGGATGGGCCCTACGAGCAGTACTTC.

This clonotype was counted many times. The CDR3: CASSPLTEHFYEQYF. For the CDR3, the DNA is TGTGCCAGCAGCCCCTTGACAGAGCATTTCTACGAGCAGTACTTC. V and J are TRBV11-2 and TRBJ2-7; a possible D gene is TRBD1 (5 bases). Per the germline V gene, CDR1 is SGHAT and CDR2 is FQNNGV. The CDR3 sequence is 15 residues long. Trimming took 5 bases from V and 3 from J, leaving 17 bases between them.

This clonotype occurred many times. V usage is TRBV4-1 and J usage is TRBJ1-1; D is uncertain. The CDR3 contains 14 residues. Germline CDR1 MGHRA, CDR2 YSYEKL. V was trimmed by 0 bases and J by 0 bases, leaving 5 bases between them. The CDR3 DNA reads as TGCGCCAGCAGCCAAGAAGGCTTGAACACTGAAGCTTTCTTT. Its protein is CASSQEGLNTEAFF.